The present entry profiles one TCR beta chain with its context. It lacks a known antigen. It has no much larger one-base neighbor in the sample; base qualities were not kept. The time point label, as the study defines it: human tissue collected at research (rapid) autopsy. Over an approximately three-year period, more than five adult allo-HCT recipients with steroid-refractory GVHD were prospectively enrolled in a research-autopsy study. Every GVHD patient had gastrointestinal GVHD and was given several lines of GVHD-directed therapy, and a few of the GVHD patients also had skin involvement. Autopsy tissues included GI sites from esophagus to rectum, liver, skin and lymphoid organs including spleen, after a median post-mortem interval of around 9.8 hours. Autopsy specimens were bisected, with one portion flash-frozen in liquid nitrogen and the remainder formalin-fixed, and GI outer muscle layers were removed. To extract genomic DNA from frozen tissues, either the Mag-Bind Blood & Tissue DNA HDQ 96 Kit on a Chemagic 360 or the DNeasy Blood & Tissue Kit was used. Because of concern about red blood cell contamination, the extracted DNA went through further purification with the Genomic DNA Clean & Concentrator-25 kit.

The source of the sample is a study of tissue T cells after allogeneic stem cell transplantation (dated by TCRdb to between 2022 and 2023). Study-wide context: Every GVHD patient got a graft from a donor, with several grafts unmodified and three CD34-selected to deplete T cells. When multiple samples of a tissue were available, H&E sections were reviewed by a pathologist, and samples with histologically apparent lymphocytes were prioritized for sequencing. The study profiled TCR beta repertoires in many tissues obtained from research autopsies of patients with and without GVHD, and also in mouse models of GVHD. The human arm was conducted as a prospective observational study, and neither blinding nor randomization was performed.

The paper as a whole reports these results and caveats: In both patients and mice, T cells from blood and spleen picked up only a limited part of the TCR repertoire that was detected in tissues. Within patients, how anatomically similar tissues were was a major factor shaping TCR repertoire composition, regardless of disease or transplant status. Few T cell clones were found to be shared across patients, but shared repertoire signatures across patients were revealed in a tissue-specific fashion by motif-based clustering. Which tissue TCRs were alloreactive or antigen-specific was not determined in the study, and some clones might have been persisting host cells. The patient cohort was small and clinically heterogeneous, and sampling depth was acknowledged as a limitation.

The library was produced with the immunoSEQ multiplex PCR assay. Adaptive Biotechnologies performed TCRbeta CDR3 sequencing at survey depth and reported CDR3 sequences, V/J genes, productive frequency, and template counts. TCR beta CDR3 regions were amplified from genomic DNA instead of RNA. The original methods were these. Jensen-Shannon divergence was used to quantify pairwise repertoire overlap between tissues, with a value of 1 meaning complete divergence and a value of 0 meaning identical repertoires. Tissues were clustered by single-linkage agglomerative hierarchical clustering of pairwise JSD values, and the clustering results were displayed as dendrograms. GLIPH2 was run on all patient samples with simulation_depth 1000, kmer_min_depth 3, cdr3_length_cutoff 8, keeping groups with more than two unique CDR3s. A standardized tissue-overlap score was generated by extrapolating Jaccard GLIPH-group overlap across patients to a standard repertoire size of 1000 clones. Linear mixed-effect models, with tissue included as a fixed effect and individual included as a random effect, were used to assess associations of diversity with clinical or experimental variables. In TCRdb, the immuneACCESS table is reduced to in-frame sequences with V and J assigned. These tables do not hold every clone; where another copy was compared, an unresolved V gene accounts for under half, and the others remain unexplained. Clone size and the V and J calls come from that table; the DNA yielded D and trimming. The sample yields over 450 clones; 58% were counted once. In total, the top ten clones hold just over 65% of the sample.

CDR1 and CDR2 are drawn from the germline V gene: SGHDN, FVKESK. Trimming removed 2 bases from V and 4 bases from J; the gene matches leave 7 bases unexplained. Reading from cysteine to phenylalanine, the CDR3 counts 16 amino acids. Of all the DNA, just the CDR3 is kept, 48 bases in frame from base 1. The rearrangement combines TRBV14 with TRBJ2-2; a stretch of 7 junction bases matches TRBD1. The clonotype comes from a female patient between 40 and 69 years old with steroid-refractory graft-versus-host disease after an allogeneic stem cell transplant. Some T cells may originate with the graft donor following a transplant. Material: lymph node tissue, obtained at autopsy. The CDR3 reads as follows: CASSQLDRVGTGELFF. The nucleotide sequence is given as TGTGCCAGCAGCCAACTCGACAGGGTGGGCACCGGGGAGCTGTTTTTT.